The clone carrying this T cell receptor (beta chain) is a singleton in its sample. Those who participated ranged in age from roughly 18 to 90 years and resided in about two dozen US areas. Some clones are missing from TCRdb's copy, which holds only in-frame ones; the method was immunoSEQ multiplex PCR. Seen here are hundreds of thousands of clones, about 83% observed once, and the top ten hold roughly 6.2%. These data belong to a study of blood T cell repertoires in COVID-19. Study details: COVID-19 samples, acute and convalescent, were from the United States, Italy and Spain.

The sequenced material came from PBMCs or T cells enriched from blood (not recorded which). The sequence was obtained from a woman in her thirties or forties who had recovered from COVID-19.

CDR3 nucleotides: TGTGCTAGTGGCGGCTACAGGGCCTATGGCTACACCTTC. Its protein is CASGGYRAYGYTF. V is TRBV12-5 and J is TRBJ1-2; tentative D call: TRBD1 (6 bases). CDR1 and CDR2 (germline): LGHNT, FRNRAP. This CDR3 region has 13 residues. Trimming pared 6 bases from V and 4 bases from J, leaving 12 bases between.